The present TCR beta chain was sequenced within a study of cytomegalovirus exposure and HLA in healthy donors. Points from the study as a whole: Previously analyzed data showed that most TCR beta V segments were productive at a frequency of about 87% or about 30%.

This clone showed up just a few times. Antigen specificity is unknown. In the PCR, 60 Vbeta and 13 Jbeta primers were used. TCRdb's table, derived via immunoSEQ multiplex PCR, lists solely in-frame clones and lacks some. The data show about 52,000 clones, around 52% seen once. Losses at the gene ends were 3 bases for V and 6 bases for J; bases not matched to a gene: 10. The CDR3 is 15 amino acids. Germline V gene lookup returns CDR1 LNHDA and CDR2 SQIVND (reference sequence). The receptor was isolated from a human donor in good health. The material sequenced was PBMCs. The chain links TRBV19 to TRBJ2-5; 7 bases align to TRBD1. For the CDR3, the DNA is TGTGCCAGTAGTATCGGGCCAGGGGGAATGCAGACCCAGTACTTC. This codes for CASSIGPGGMQTQYF.